Listed below are T cell receptor beta chains from one sample, sequenced in a study of cytomegalovirus exposure and HLA in healthy donors. Assay used: immunoSEQ multiplex PCR; TCRdb lists only in-frame clones, some missing. The sample lists roughly 66,000 clones, about 60% occurring once. Sample: PBMCs. The receptors shown here come from a woman aged 50 to 60 in good health and CMV-seronegative. Each CDR3 is given with its conserved first and last residue. The D gene is left open where the match is weak. The size field is filled for only some rows; it gives once, few, many or a size class.

>TRBV7-3|TRBJ2-5|NA|TRBD2
TGTGCCAGCAGCTCCTCCGGGACTAGCGAGGAGACCCAGTACTTC
CASSSSGTSEETQYF
>TRBV7-8|TRBJ2-2|once|TRBD2
TGTGCCAGCAGCCAGGGGACTAGCAGCACACCGGGCGGGGAGCTGTTTTTT
CASSQGTSSTPGGELFF
>TRBV28|TRBJ1-4|NA|NA
TGTGCCAGCAGCGGTTATGAAAAACTGTTTTTT
CASSGYEKLFF
>TRBV19|TRBJ1-1|NA|TRBD1
TGTGCCAGTGGGTACAGGGGTATTGCTTTCTTT
CASGYRGIAFF
>TRBV6-5|TRBJ1-1|NA|NA
TGTGCCAGCAGAACCGGGACACCAGGCACTGAAGCTTTCTTT
CASRTGTPGTEAFF
>TRBV28|TRBJ1-1|NA|NA
TGTGCCAGCAGTTTTGAGAGTGGGGCTCCCTTGGAAGCTTTCTTT
CASSFESGAPLEAFF
>TRBV5-1|TRBJ1-3|NA|NA
TGCGCCAGCAGCTTGTACTCGGCAGGGGATGGTGGAAACACCATATATTTT
CASSLYSAGDGGNTIYF
>TRBV7-6|TRBJ2-1|once|TRBD2
TGTGCCAGCAGCTTAGTCCCAGCGGGAGTAGGGAATGAGCAGTTCTTC
CASSLVPAGVGNEQFF
>TRBV15|TRBJ1-5|NA|NA
TGTGCCACCAGCAGATTAGAACAGGGTGGGACGCAGCCCCAGCATTTT
CATSRLEQGGTQPQHF
>TRBV5-1|TRBJ2-7|NA|TRBD2
TGCGCCAGCAGCTTGGGACTAGCGGGAGGGAGTGTCGACGAGCAGTACTTC
CASSLGLAGGSVDEQYF
>TRBV9|TRBJ2-1|NA|TRBD2
TGTGCCAGCAGCCAGACTAGCGGGGGCTACAATGAGCAGTTCTTC
CASSQTSGGYNEQFF
>TRBV28|TRBJ1-1|NA|NA
TGTGCCAGCAGTCCCCACGGGGCTGAAGCTTTCTTT
CASSPHGAEAFF
>TRBV7-3|TRBJ2-1|NA|TRBD2
TGTGCCAGCAGCTTAAGGTCCGGACTAGCGGTATACAATGAGCAGTTCTTC
CASSLRSGLAVYNEQFF
>TRBV7-9|TRBJ1-1|NA|NA
TGTGCCAGCAGCTTAGTAGAGAACACTGAAGCTTTCTTT
CASSLVENTEAFF
>TRBV28|TRBJ1-4|NA|TRBD1
TGTGCCAGCAGTTTGTACGCCCGAGACAGGGGATCCGGGTCAGGAGAAAAACTGTTTTTT
CASSLYARDRGSGSGEKLFF
>TRBV19|TRBJ1-4|few|NA
TGTGCCAGTAGTTTACAGGGCGCTGAAAAACTGTTTTTT
CASSLQGAEKLFF
>TRBV6-1|TRBJ1-1|NA|TRBD1
TGTGCCAGCACCGACAGGGGGAACACTGAAGCTTTCTTT
CASTDRGNTEAFF
>TRBV29-1|TRBJ2-3|NA|TRBD2
TGCAGCGTTGACTTACAACTAGCGCGGGCAGATACGCAGTATTTT
CSVDLQLARADTQYF
>TRBV5-1|TRBJ2-1|NA|TRBD2
TGCGCCAGCAGCTTGGAAGCTAGCGGGATCTCCTACAATGAGCAGTTCTTC
CASSLEASGISYNEQFF
>TRBV6-5|TRBJ1-1|NA|NA
TGTGCCAGCAGTTACCGGGGAGACACTGAAGCTTTCTTT
CASSYRGDTEAFF
>TRBV2|TRBJ2-2|NA|TRBD2
TGTGCCAGCAATCTCCTGACTAGCGGGAGGGTAAACACCGGGGAGCTGTTTTTT
CASNLLTSGRVNTGELFF
>TRBV10-3|TRBJ2-1|few|TRBD2
TGTGCCATCAGTCCCTCCGGGACTAGCGGGATCGTCTACAATGAGCAGTTCTTC
CAISPSGTSGIVYNEQFF
>TRBV18|TRBJ1-1|NA|NA
TGTGCCAGCTCAGCGGGTACAGGGAATTTGGGCACTGAAGCTTTCTTT
CASSAGTGNLGTEAFF
>TRBV5-1|TRBJ1-5|NA|NA
TGCGCCAGCAGCCCGGAACCACAGGATCAGCCCCAGCATTTT
CASSPEPQDQPQHF
>TRBV10-3|TRBJ2-1|NA|TRBD1
TGTGCCACGCGACAGGGGGTGGGAACCTACAATGAGCAGTTCTTC
CATRQGVGTYNEQFF
>TRBV27|TRBJ2-7|NA|TRBD2
TGTGCCAGCAGTTTAAGCGGAGGACTAGCGGGATCTTCCGAGCAGTACTTC
CASSLSGGLAGSSEQYF
>TRBV28|TRBJ2-7|NA|NA
TGTGCCAGCAGTTTGGTCCAGTCCTACGAGCAGTACTTC
CASSLVQSYEQYF
>TRBV27|TRBJ2-7|NA|TRBD1
TGTGCCAGCAGTTTACCTATGACAGGGGGCGAGCAGTACTTC
CASSLPMTGGEQYF
>TRBV19|TRBJ1-1|NA|NA
TGTGCCAGTAGTGCCCTCCGGGACAAGAACACTGAAGCTTTCTTT
CASSALRDKNTEAFF
>TRBV20-1|TRBJ1-2|NA|NA
TGCAGGCCCCAGGATAACTATGGCTACACCTTC
CRPQDNYGYTF
>TRBV19|TRBJ1-5|NA|TRBD1
TGTGCCAGTATCCCTCAGGGGGCGTCTCAGCCCCAGCATTTT
CASIPQGASQPQHF
>TRBV9|TRBJ1-1|NA|NA
TGTGCCAGCAGCGTAGCTCCCAACACTGAAGCTTTCTTT
CASSVAPNTEAFF
>TRBV12-5|TRBJ1-5|few|TRBD1
TGTGCTAGTGGTTTGGCCCGACAGGGTAATCAGCCCCAGCATTTT
CASGLARQGNQPQHF
>TRBV4-3|TRBJ1-1|NA|NA
TGCGCCAGCAGCCGTGGGACACAGAACACTGAAGCTTTCTTT
CASSRGTQNTEAFF
>TRBV18|TRBJ1-5|NA|TRBD1
TGTGCCAGCTCACACACGGACAGGCACAATCAGCCCCAGCATTTT
CASSHTDRHNQPQHF
>TRBV6-5|TRBJ2-7|NA|NA
TGTGCCAGCAGTGACAACTCCTACGAGCAGTACTTC
CASSDNSYEQYF
>TRBV9|TRBJ2-7|NA|NA
TGTGCCAGCAGCGTGGGTCTAGTCGGGAACGAGCAGTACTTC
CASSVGLVGNEQYF
>TRBV4-3|TRBJ1-5|NA|NA
TGCGCCAGCAGCCAAGATGCGGGGGCTGGTCAGCCCCAGCATTTT
CASSQDAGAGQPQHF
>TRBV4-3|TRBJ1-2|NA|NA
TGCGCCAGCAGCCAAGTACTATTCTCATATGGCTACACCTTC
CASSQVLFSYGYTF
>TRBV7-7|TRBJ2-2|NA|TRBD1
TGTGCTAGCAGCTTAAACACAGGGGGATCGCTCGGGGAGCTGTTTTTT
CASSLNTGGSLGELFF
>TRBV9|TRBJ1-1|NA|NA
TGTGCCAGCAGCGTAGGGATTCCAGGGCAAACTGAAGCTTTCTTT
CASSVGIPGQTEAFF
>TRBV13|TRBJ1-2|NA|TRBD1
TGTGCCAGCAGCTACGACAGGGGTGGCTACACCTTC
CASSYDRGGYTF
>TRBV9|TRBJ2-2|NA|TRBD2
TGTGCCAGCAGCGCACTAGCGGAAAACACCGGGGAGCTGTTTTTT
CASSALAENTGELFF
>TRBV9|TRBJ2-1|NA|TRBD2
TGTGCCAGCAGCCCAAGGACTAGCGGGAGGTCCTACAATGAGCAGTTCTTC
CASSPRTSGRSYNEQFF
>TRBV7-2|TRBJ2-3|NA|TRBD1
TGTGCCAGCAGCTTATTTTCTACAGGACAGGGGGCAACAGATACGCAGTATTTT
CASSLFSTGQGATDTQYF
>TRBV7-9|TRBJ2-7|few|NA
TGTGCCAGCAGCCGTGGACATGCCTACGAGCAGTACTTC
CASSRGHAYEQYF
>TRBV15|TRBJ2-4|NA|TRBD2
TGTGCCACCAGCAGAGAGGCTAGCGGGAGGGCCGCTGCCAAAAACATTCAGTACTTC
CATSREASGRAAAKNIQYF
>TRBV10-3|TRBJ2-1|NA|TRBD1
TGTGCCATCAGGCCAGGGCTAGGGACAGGGGCCAATGAGCAGTTCTTC
CAIRPGLGTGANEQFF
>TRBV9|TRBJ1-1|NA|TRBD1
TGTGCCAGCAGCGTAGCCGACAGGGAAGGGACTGAAGCTTTCTTT
CASSVADREGTEAFF
>TRBV6-6|TRBJ1-4|NA|NA
TGTGCCAGCAGTTACTCCCGGGGTAGTGAAAAACTGTTTTTT
CASSYSRGSEKLFF
>TRBV27|TRBJ2-1|few|TRBD2
TGTGCCAGCAGTTTATCGCGAATAGCGGGAGGCTTGAGCGCCTACAATGAGCAGTTCTTC
CASSLSRIAGGLSAYNEQFF
>TRBV28|TRBJ2-3|NA|TRBD2
TGTGCCAGCAGTTTAGCGGGAGCCAGTACAGATACGCAGTATTTT
CASSLAGASTDTQYF
>TRBV27|TRBJ1-1|few|NA
TGTGCCAGCAGCTCAGGGTTCGGCACTGAAGCTTTCTTT
CASSSGFGTEAFF
>TRBV7-2|TRBJ2-5|NA|NA
TGTGCCAGCAGTCTCCCGAGAGAGACCCAGTACTTC
CASSLPRETQYF
>TRBV7-8|TRBJ1-4|NA|NA
TGTGCCAGCAGCTGGACAGATTACACAACTAATGAAAAACTGTTTTTT
CASSWTDYTTNEKLFF